This entry describes one T cell receptor beta chain. This clonotype appeared a few times. Its antigen is still unknown. No base quality values were provided; no much bigger clone lies one nucleotide off. In light of the paper, this sample's treatment or condition label describes: live attenuated yellow fever vaccine strain. A standard Ficoll-Paque protocol was used to isolate PBMCs from peripheral blood. Dynabeads CD4 and CD8 positive selection kits were used to isolate CD4 and CD8 T-cell fractions. RNA was extracted with TriZol from bulk PBMCs, CD4 and CD8 fractions, and dextramer-positive and dextramer-negative fractions. This entry comes from a study of T cells after yellow fever vaccination (dated by TCRdb to the late 2010s). Regarding the study in general: The SMART-Seq v4 Ultra Low Input RNA kit was used to prepare libraries from fractions with low cell numbers. Blood samples were taken at several timepoints before and after primary and secondary immunization, and bulk PBMC replicates and cell subsets were isolated. To follow T-cell clones before and after primary and booster YFV17D yellow fever vaccination, bulk TCR alpha and beta repertoires were sequenced over time. Two healthy male donors made up the cohort, one aged 18 to 30 years and the other aged 30 to 40 years. General findings and caveats noted by the study authors: Compared with the primary T-cell response, the secondary T-cell response was faster but weaker, reaching its peak on day 5 rather than on day 15. A small share of clonotypes was detected in both CD4 and CD8 compartments, with the overlap likely arising from convergent recombination. The study included only a couple of donors, which limits how far the findings can be generalized. After the booster, most of the clones that had expanded following primary vaccination were detected again (just under 97% of CD4 and around 90% of CD8), which suggests that memory was broadly maintained. Because abundant contaminating clonotypes from the bulk population could be contained in FACS-sorted repertoires, computational filtering was required.

From the cysteine through the phenylalanine, the CDR3 covers 12 amino acids. The sequence is cut down to CDR3 DNA, 36 bases in frame from base 1. Clipping removes 7 bases from V and 5 bases from J, with 0 as the unmatched junction base count. In the germline V gene (reference sequence), CDR1 corresponds to DFQATT and CDR2 to SNEGSKA. The sequencer was an Illumina NovaSeq 6000. TCR cDNA was synthesized by 5'RACE template switching, through which a universal primer site and unique molecular identifiers were introduced. Priming of cDNA synthesis was performed from both the TCR alpha and TCR beta constant segments. Two PCR steps were used to amplify libraries, with sample barcodes and sequencing adapters being added in the second step. Sequencing of libraries was performed on Illumina HiSeq 2500 (2x100 bp) or NovaSeq (2x150 bp). On the authors' methods: Demultiplexing of reads and collapsing into UMI consensus sequences were performed with MIGEC, and V(D)J alignment was carried out with MiXCR. Vaccine-responding clonotypes were identified with edgeR using replicate PBMC samples, with FDR below 0.01 and a log2 fold change above 5 up to day 15 being required. CD4 or CD8 identity was assigned to each bulk clonotype according to whether the clonotype was present at higher abundance in the sequenced CD4 repertoire or the sequenced CD8 repertoire. The public reads were reprocessed in TCRdb via fastp at Q25 and MiXCR, keeping in-frame beta chains. Every entry covers one CDR3 protein and lists the most common genes and DNA from its rows. What appears here as the V and J calls and clone size reflects TCRdb's work, not the paper's. Present in this sample are approximately 300,000 distinct CDR3 sequences, roughly 10% of which were seen just once. The top ten hold about 3.3% of the sample.

Source: CD4+ T cells sorted from PBMCs, taken 45 days after the yellow fever booster vaccination. This TCR came from a man in his late teens or twenties who received the YFV17D yellow fever vaccine. The chain is assembled from TRBV20-1 and TRBJ2-2; the junction holds 11 bases that match TRBD2. The nucleotide sequence reads as follows: TGCAGTGGACTAGCGGGGACCGGGGAGCTGTTTTTT. The encoded protein is CSGLAGTGELFF.